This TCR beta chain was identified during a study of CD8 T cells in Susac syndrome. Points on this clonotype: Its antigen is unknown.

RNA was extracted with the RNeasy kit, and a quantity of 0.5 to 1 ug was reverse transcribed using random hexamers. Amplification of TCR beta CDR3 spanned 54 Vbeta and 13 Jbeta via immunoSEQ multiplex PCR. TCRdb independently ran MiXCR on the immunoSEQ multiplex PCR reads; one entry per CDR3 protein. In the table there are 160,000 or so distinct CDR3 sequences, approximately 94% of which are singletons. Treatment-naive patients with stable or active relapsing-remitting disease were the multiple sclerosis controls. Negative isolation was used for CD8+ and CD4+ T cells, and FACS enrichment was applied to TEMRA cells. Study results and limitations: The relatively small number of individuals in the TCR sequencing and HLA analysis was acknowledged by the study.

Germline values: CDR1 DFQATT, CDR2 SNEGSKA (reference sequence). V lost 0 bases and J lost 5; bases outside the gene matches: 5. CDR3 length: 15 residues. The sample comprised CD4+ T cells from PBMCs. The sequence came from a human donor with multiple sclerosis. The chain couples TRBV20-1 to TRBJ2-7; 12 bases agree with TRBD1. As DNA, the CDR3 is TGCAGTGCTAGAGACTCCGGGACAGGGGGCCACGAGCAGTACTTC. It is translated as CSARDSGTGGHEQYF.